These 14 T cell receptor beta chains originate from one sample sequenced in a study of beta chain features in type 1 diabetes. Study-wide findings and caveats: Type 1 diabetes patients showed a moderate but significant shortening of TCRB CDR3s in all four CD4+ subsets.

The authors reverse transcribed all of the isolated RNA, so sequencing captured expressed TCRB transcripts. Sequencing was performed with immunoSEQ multiplex PCR; in TCRdb, only in-frame clones are kept and a portion is missing. The sample contains 200,000 to 250,000 clones, roughly 16% of which appear only once. Their cognate antigens are unknown. The sequencing sample was made of naive CD4+ T cells from blood. These receptors were taken from a man aged 25 to 40 with type 1 diabetes.

Comment on this clone: This specimen includes other DNA sequences encoding the same CDR3. The chain uses TRBV29-1 and TRBJ2-4, with D perhaps TRBD2 (6 bases). The germline gives CDR1 SQVTM, CDR2 ANQGSEA. The CDR3 totals 13 residues. The V end was cut by 4 bases, the J end by 0 bases, with 7 bases between. For the CDR3, the DNA is TGCAGCGTTGGGGGACTAGCCAAAAACATTCAGTACTTC. It encodes CSVGGLAKNIQYF. Full variable domain (remainder filled in from reference TRBV29-1 and TRBJ2-4): SAVISQKPSRDICQRGTSLTIQCQVDSQVTMMFWYRQQPGQSLTLIATANQGSEATYESGFVIDKFPISRPNLTFSTLTVSNMSPEDSSIYLCSVGGLAKNIQYFGAGTRLSVL.

This clone was seen a handful of times. The CDR3 protein is CASSPAGTYEQYF. The DNA for the CDR3 is TGTGCCAGCAGCCCAGCGGGAACCTACGAGCAGTACTTC. The chain links TRBV9 to TRBJ2-7; 7 bases fit TRBD2. The germline V gene encodes CDR1 SGDLS and CDR2 YYNGEE. The CDR3 is 13 amino acids. V shed 4 bases and J 2 bases; nucleotides not matched to a gene: 3.

This sequence joins TRBV30 and TRBJ2-7, with D tentatively TRBD2 (6 bases). Trimming removed 6 bases at V and 0 bases at J, with 24 bases between. The V gene's germline CDR1 is GTSNPN and CDR2 SVGIG (reference sequence). The CDR3 is made up of 17 amino acids. CDR3 in DNA: TGTGCCTGTACCGGGACTCCAATTTCTACCAGCTCCTACGAGCAGTACTTC. Amino acids: CACTGTPISTSSYEQYF.

This clone was recorded a few times. The sample has other DNA sequences that encode this CDR3 too. The rearrangement joins TRBV20-1 to TRBJ2-3; maybe TRBD2 (6 bases). Germline V gives CDR1 DFQATT, CDR2 SNEGSKA (reference sequence). V lost 6 bases to trimming and J lost 4 bases, with 8 bases between them. The CDR3 loop spans 11 amino acids. For the CDR3, the DNA is TGCAGTGCCCGGGACTCAGATACGCAGTATTTT. It encodes CSARDSDTQYF.

The rearrangement joins TRBV30 to TRBJ2-2; tentative D call: TRBD1 (6 bases). CDR1 is GTSNPN, CDR2 SVGIG, per germline (reference sequence). The length of the CDR3 is 14 residues. V was clipped by 2 bases and J by 4 bases, with 11 bases between them. CDR3 DNA sequence: TGTGCCTGGAGTACCCGACAGGCCACCGGGGAGCTGTTTTTT. Its protein is CAWSTRQATGELFF.

The rearrangement joins TRBV6-1 to TRBJ2-6; D is uncertain. The V and J ends lost 4 bases and 0 bases respectively, with 7 bases between them. Per the germline V gene, CDR1 is MNHNS and CDR2 is SASEGT. This CDR3 spans 15 amino acids. CDR3 residues: CASSVAFSGANVLTF. The CDR3 nucleotides are TGTGCCAGCAGTGTTGCCTTCTCTGGGGCCAACGTCCTGACTTTC.

This clone was picked up a small number of times. The V gene is TRBV6-5, the J gene TRBJ2-1, with D unclear. Looked up from germline, CDR1 is MNHEY and CDR2 is SVGAGI. V was shortened by 10 bases and J by 7 bases, with 14 bases between the two germline ends. The CDR3 consists of 12 residues. In DNA, the CDR3 is TGTGCCACCCGGCGGACGGGTAATGAGCAGTTCTTC. Translated, it gives CATRRTGNEQFF.

This clone occurred a few times. J is TRBJ2-3 and V is TRBV27; D uncertain. The V and J ends lost 7 bases and 2 bases respectively, with 13 bases between them. Looked up from germline, CDR1 is MNHEY and CDR2 is SMNVEV (reference sequence). This CDR3 has 14 amino acids. The DNA for the CDR3 is TGTGCCAGCACCTCCCGGGCCATCACAGATACGCAGTATTTT. Protein sequence: CASTSRAITDTQYF.

The table lists this clone with a count of one. The germline gene is not matched at one end of the junction; a read error may be the cause. J is TRBJ2-3 and V is TRBV6-1, with 12 nucleotides matching TRBD2. The CDR3 runs to 17 residues. Germline V lookup: CDR1 MNHNS, CDR2 SASEGT. The DNA for the CDR3 is TGTGCCATCAGTGACCGGACTAGCGGGACTAGCACAGATACGCAGTATTTT. It encodes CAISDRTSGTSTDTQYF.

The chain is built from TRBV7-3 and TRBJ2-1; 9 bases agree with TRBD2. Germline V gene data show CDR1 as SGHTA and CDR2 as FQGTGA. V lost 4 bases, J lost 4 bases, and 5 bases stayed unmatched. The CDR3 is 15 amino acids. CDR3 coding DNA: TGTGCCAGCAGCTCGACTAGCGGAGCTTACAATGAGCAGTTCTTC. It specifies CASSSTSGAYNEQFF.

This clone has more than one count but fewer than ten. The rearrangement links TRBV7-2 to TRBJ2-6; perhaps D is TRBD1 or TRBD2 (5 bases each). Germline values: CDR1 SGHTA, CDR2 FQGNSA. The CDR3 extends over 13 amino acids. V was trimmed by 4 bases and J by 9 bases, leaving 10 bases between them. In DNA form, the CDR3 reads TGTGCCAGCAGCTCCGGGACCATCAACGTCCTGACTTTC. Translation gives CASSSGTINVLTF.

This clone showed up just a few times. The chain combines TRBV9 with TRBJ2-7; TRBD2 agrees at 7 bases. J gave up 3 bases and V 0 bases, and 6 bases lay outside the gene matches. The germline CDR1 and CDR2 sequences are SGDLS and YYNGEE. This CDR3 is built from 15 residues. The chain's CDR3 is CASSVGLAEYYEQYF. CDR3 DNA: TGTGCCAGCAGCGTAGGGCTAGCGGAATACTACGAGCAGTACTTC.

The V and J genes are TRBV19 and TRBJ2-4; TRBD1 or TRBD2 may be the D gene (5 bases each). Trimming took 5 bases from V and 0 from J, leaving 11 bases between them. Germline values: CDR1 LNHDA, CDR2 SQIVND (reference sequence). CDR3 size: 15 residues. The CDR3 is CASSGGRVAKNIQYF. The CDR3 coding sequence is TGTGCCAGTAGTGGGGGACGAGTAGCCAAAAACATTCAGTACTTC.

The chain recombines TRBV29-1 with TRBJ2-7; D gene uncertain. Trimming pared 7 bases from V and 0 bases from J, leaving 13 bases between. CDR1 and CDR2 (germline): SQVTM, ANQGSEA. The CDR3 sequence is 13 residues long. Here the CDR3 reads CSAIRHDSYEQYF. CDR3 coding DNA: TGCAGCGCAATCCGACACGACTCCTACGAGCAGTACTTC.